The 25 T cell receptor beta chains below all came from one sample that was sequenced in a study of T cell repertoires in cytomegalovirus infection (dated by TCRdb to between 2019 and 2020). TCRdb shows the sequencer as Illumina HiSeq 1500. The public reads were reprocessed in TCRdb via fastp at Q25 and MiXCR, keeping in-frame beta chains. Identical CDR3 proteins give one entry, which carries the most common genes and DNA. The sample table holds 150,000 to 200,000 distinct CDR3 sequences, of which 13% to 15% were seen once. Approximately 30% of the sample goes to the ten largest clones. The sequenced material came from PBMCs. These receptors were obtained from a human donor in good health (CMV status not recorded). Some clones in this sample may be carry-over from other donors' samples.

This clonotype was observed a handful of times. The rearrangement links TRBV5-1 to TRBJ2-7; TRBD2 aligns across 12 bases. V shed 4 bases, J shed 7 bases, and the junction held 6 bases outside the gene matches. The CDR3 is made up of 14 amino acids. Germline V lookup: CDR1 SGHRS, CDR2 YFSETQ. CDR3 DNA sequence: TGCGCCAGCAGCCCCGGACTAGCGGGACTAGAGCAGTACTTC. It translates to CASSPGLAGLEQYF.

This clonotype was detected ten times or more. The chain has TRBV19 and TRBJ1-1, with 9 nucleotides matching TRBD1. The ends lost 4 bases at V and 7 bases at J; junction bases unmatched: 10. Looked up from germline, CDR1 is LNHDA and CDR2 is SQIVND (reference sequence). The CDR3 is 15 residues long. The CDR3 sequence: CASSRGDRDISEAFF. In DNA form, the CDR3 reads TGTGCCAGTAGTAGGGGGGACAGGGACATTAGTGAAGCTTTCTTT.

This clonotype came up many times. The chain joins TRBV4-2 to TRBJ2-1; 7 bases fit TRBD2. J lost 6 bases, V lost 4 bases, and 6 bases had no gene match. The CDR3 is 14 amino acids. From germline, CDR1 is LGHNA and CDR2 YNFKEQ. CDR3 in amino acids: CASSRWGGGNEQFF. CDR3 DNA sequence: TGTGCCAGCAGCCGCTGGGGGGGAGGCAATGAGCAGTTCTTC.

This clonotype occurred a few times. The CDR3 coding sequence is TGTGCCAGCAGCCAAGGCCCCTCTGGCAGGTCTATCCTCGGTTCACCCCTCCACTTT. This codes for CASSQGPSGRSILGSPLHF. V gene TRBV14 combines with J gene TRBJ1-6; D is unclear. The CDR3 length is 19 residues. V gave up 1 base and J gave up 9 bases, with 25 bases separating them. CDR1 is SGHDN and CDR2 is FVKESK in the germline V gene.

This clonotype was counted ten times or more. The genes are TRBV29-1 and TRBJ1-5; D not resolved. V was trimmed by 4 bases and J by 0 bases, leaving 7 bases between them. This CDR3 spans 13 amino acids. CDR1 and CDR2 (germline): SQVTM, ANQGSEA. The CDR3 spells CSVGGYSNQPQHF. In nucleotides, the CDR3 is TGCAGCGTTGGTGGATATAGCAATCAGCCCCAGCATTTT.

The chain links TRBV7-3 to TRBJ1-2, with D perhaps TRBD1 (6 bases). This CDR3 spans 13 amino acids. Trimming took off 4 bases at V and 8 bases at J, with 14 bases between the two ends. Germline assignment: CDR1 SGHTA and CDR2 FQGTGA. The CDR3 DNA sequence: TGTGCCAGCAGCTGGGGGCCCCGGGAGGGCTACACCTTC. Protein product: CASSWGPREGYTF. The entire variable domain, with the rest obtained from reference TRBV7-3 and TRBJ1-2, is as follows: GAGVSQTPSNKVTEKGKYVELRCDPISGHTALYWYRQSLGQGPEFLIYFQGTGAADDSGLPNDRFFAVRPEGSVSTLKIQRTERGDSAVYLCASSWGPREGYTFGSGTRLTVV.

This clonotype showed up just a few times. This rearrangement joins TRBV5-4 to TRBJ2-2, with D possibly being TRBD1 (5 bases). This CDR3 region has 16 residues. The germline V gene encodes CDR1 SGHNT and CDR2 YYREEE (reference sequence). Trimming took 0 bases from V and 7 from J, leaving 16 bases between them. The CDR3 loop reads CASSLGQLLRGGELFF. The CDR3 DNA reads TGTGCCAGCAGCTTGGGACAGCTCCTCAGAGGCGGGGAGCTGTTTTTT. Variable domain in full (rest from reference TRBV5-4 and TRBJ2-2): ETGVTQSPTHLIKTRGQQVTLRCSSQSGHNTVSWYQQALGQGPQFIFQYYREEENGRGNFPPRFSGLQFPNYSSELNVNALELDDSALYLCASSLGQLLRGGELFFGEGSRLTVL.

V is TRBV6-5 and J is TRBJ2-7, with TRBD1 as a possible D gene (6 bases). The CDR3 loop spans 15 amino acids. The V gene lost 6 bases and the J gene lost 3 bases, with 18 bases spanning the gap. CDR1 is MNHEY, CDR2 SVGAGI, per germline. The CDR3 reads CASRLTGPAVYEQYF. In DNA form, the CDR3 reads TGTGCCAGCAGGTTAACAGGGCCAGCCGTCTACGAGCAGTACTTC.

This clonotype was picked up many times. The CDR3 sequence is CASSPRGGNYGYTF. CDR3 DNA sequence: TGTGCCAGCAGCCCTAGGGGGGGGAACTATGGCTACACCTTC. V gene TRBV7-2 combines with J gene TRBJ1-2; TRBD1 might be the D (6 bases). The CDR3 has 14 residues. Trimming pared 5 bases from V and 2 bases from J, leaving 12 bases between. Germline-derived CDR1 and CDR2 are SGHTA and FQGNSA.

This clonotype has a handful of counts. This sequence joins TRBV7-2 and TRBJ2-2; the D gene is possibly TRBD1 (6 bases). This CDR3 spans 13 amino acids. Germline V gene sequence: CDR1 SGHTA, CDR2 FQGNSA. The V end lost 1 base, the J end lost 6 bases, and 6 bases lay between the germline ends. The CDR3 DNA sequence: TGTGCCAGCAGCTTAGACAGGGCCGGGGAGCTGTTTTTT. This codes for CASSLDRAGELFF.

In its sample, this clonotype was seen many times. One end of the junction is discordant with germline, which a read error may explain. Written as DNA, the CDR3 is TGTGCCAGCTCCGCCAGGAGGAACTCTGAAGCTTTCTTT. Amino acids: CASSARRNSEAFF. The chain couples TRBV7-6 to TRBJ1-1; D remains ambiguous. This CDR3 region has 13 residues. The germline gives CDR1 SGHVS, CDR2 FNYEAQ.

This clonotype was counted a few times. The chain combines TRBV29-1 with TRBJ2-5; 8 bases fit TRBD1. The CDR3 extends over 12 amino acids. J gave up 3 bases and V 4 bases, and 1 base lay outside the gene matches. The germline V gene encodes CDR1 SQVTM and CDR2 ANQGSEA. CDR3 coding DNA: TGCAGCGTTGGGGACAGGAAAGAGACCCAGTACTTC. Protein sequence: CSVGDRKETQYF. The whole variable domain, remainder taken from reference TRBV29-1 and TRBJ2-5, is SAVISQKPSRDICQRGTSLTIQCQVDSQVTMMFWYRQQPGQSLTLIATANQGSEATYESGFVIDKFPISRPNLTFSTLTVSNMSPEDSSIYLCSVGDRKETQYFGPGTRLLVL.

This chain uses TRBV29-1 with TRBJ2-1, with 7 nucleotides matching TRBD1. Germline values: CDR1 SQVTM, CDR2 ANQGSEA. This CDR3 region has 10 residues. Trimming at V came to 8 bases and at J to 10 bases, leaving 5 bases not matched to a gene. The CDR3 region is CSMADREQFF. The CDR3 coding sequence is TGCAGCATGGCGGACAGGGAGCAGTTCTTC.

CDR3 protein: CATGSTDTQYF. The CDR3 coding sequence is TGTGCCACCGGGAGCACAGATACGCAGTATTTT. The genes are TRBV7-9 and TRBJ2-3; D unclear. The V gene lost 10 bases and the J gene lost 0 bases, with 5 bases spanning the gap. Germline-derived CDR1 and CDR2 are SEHNR and FQNEAQ (reference sequence). There are 11 residues in the CDR3.

J is TRBJ2-6 and V is TRBV5-3; a weak D match, TRBD2 (6 bases). TRBV5-3 is labeled an ORF, and its function is uncertain. This CDR3 contains 17 residues. Trimming shortened V by 8 bases and J by 1 base, and 19 bases separated the two germline ends. DNA for the CDR3: TGTGCCAGCAGCCGAATCGGCCGGGAGTCTGGGGCCAACGTCCTGACTTTC. Translation gives CASSRIGRESGANVLTF.

This clonotype was found many times. The V call is TRBV4-2, the J call TRBJ2-5; D not certain. The CDR3 length is 11 residues. Germline CDR1 and CDR2: LGHNA and YNFKEQ. Trimming stripped 5 bases from V and 5 bases from J, with 6 bases between. CDR3 DNA sequence: TGTGCCAGCAGCTACGACGAGACCCAGTACTTC. It codes for CASSYDETQYF.

This chain links TRBV20-1 with TRBJ1-2, with D perhaps matching TRBD1 (6 bases). Deletions cut 6 bases from V and 0 bases from J, with 17 bases between. The CDR3 extends over 15 amino acids. In germline, CDR1 is DFQATT, CDR2 SNEGSKA (reference sequence). The DNA of the CDR3 is TGCAGTGCAAGCCGGGGGGGCGCAGCTAACTATGGCTACACCTTC. It translates to CSASRGGAANYGYTF.

This clonotype was detected ten times or more. The chain has TRBV27 and TRBJ1-5; no clear D. Germline loops: CDR1 MNHEY, CDR2 SMNVEV (reference sequence). CDR3 size: 16 residues. V was shortened by 3 bases and J by 2 bases, with 14 bases between the two germline ends. The CDR3 is CASSFALPGGNQPQHF. The CDR3 coding sequence is TGTGCCAGCAGTTTTGCCCTCCCCGGTGGCAATCAGCCCCAGCATTTT.

Many counts were recorded for this clonotype. The rearrangement links TRBV29-1 to TRBJ2-1, with a possible D match to TRBD2 (5 bases). Germline assignment: CDR1 SQVTM and CDR2 ANQGSEA. This CDR3 has 13 amino acids. Trimming pared 1 base from V and 1 base from J, leaving 5 bases between. CDR3 residues: CSVEAGSYNEQFF. The CDR3 DNA is TGCAGCGTTGAAGCGGGGTCCTACAATGAGCAGTTCTTC.

This clonotype was picked up a small number of times. This chain uses TRBV7-9 with TRBJ2-2, with no clear D. V was clipped by 3 bases and J by 6 bases, with 14 bases between them. The CDR3 spans 15 residues. The germline V gene encodes CDR1 SEHNR and CDR2 FQNEAQ (reference sequence). CDR3 sequence reads: CASSLDVPGAGELFF. The CDR3 DNA sequence: TGTGCCAGCAGCTTGGACGTTCCTGGAGCCGGGGAGCTGTTTTTT.

As regards this clonotype: Since a much larger clone is just one base distant, this may be a read error. The V call is TRBV28, the J call TRBJ1-2; TRBD1 matches at 10 bases. Germline assignment: CDR1 MDHEN and CDR2 SYDVKM. The CDR3 runs to 13 residues. The CDR3 reads CASGTGDSYGFTF. The CDR3 nucleotides are TGTGCCAGTGGGACAGGGGATTCCTATGGCTTCACCTTC.

This clonotype was observed many times. V and J are TRBV4-2 and TRBJ2-1; 9 positions agree with TRBD2. Germline V lookup: CDR1 LGHNA, CDR2 YNFKEQ. This CDR3 region has 16 residues. After removal of 5 bases from V and 0 bases from J, the junction contained 5 bases not matched to a gene. The CDR3 bases are TGTGCCAGCAGCTTCAGTAGCGGGAGCTCCTACAATGAGCAGTTCTTC. This translates into CASSFSSGSSYNEQFF.

DNA for the CDR3: TGTGCCGTCGCCGCGGGAATCTACAATGAGCAGTTCTTC. Translation gives CAVAAGIYNEQFF. The rearrangement uses TRBV19 and TRBJ2-1; weak D call: TRBD2 (6 bases). The CDR3 extends over 13 amino acids. Germline values: CDR1 LNHDA, CDR2 SQIVND (reference sequence). Trimming stripped 11 bases from V and 3 bases from J, with 14 bases between.

This clonotype has only a few counts. The rearrangement joins TRBV28 to TRBJ2-7; a possible D gene is TRBD1 (7 bases). CDR1 and CDR2 from the germline V gene are MDHEN and SYDVKM. The germline V and J ends were trimmed by 7 bases and 4 bases, with 20 bases remaining between them. This CDR3 has 15 amino acids. The CDR3 loop is CASIIGGGLGYEQYF. The CDR3 nucleotides are TGTGCCAGCATTATTGGAGGGGGCTTGGGGTACGAGCAGTACTTC. Full variable domain (rest looked up from reference TRBV28 and TRBJ2-7): DVKVTQSSRYLVKRTGEKVFLECVQDMDHENMFWYRQDPGLGLRLIYFSYDVKMKEKGDIPEGYSVSREKKERFSLILESASTNQTSMYLCASIIGGGLGYEQYFGPGTRLTVT.

This chain joins TRBV5-5 and TRBJ1-2; 9 nucleotides match TRBD1. This CDR3 contains 16 residues. V trimming: 4 bases; J trimming: 5 bases; junction bases outside the gene matches: 12. Germline V CDR1 and CDR2: SGHKS, YYEKEE (reference sequence). The CDR3 nucleotides read TGTGCCAGCAGCCCAGAGGGGACAGGGAAAGAGTATGGCTACACCTTC. Translating gives CASSPEGTGKEYGYTF.